The 31 T cell receptor beta chains in this list originate from one sample, sequenced in a study of cytomegalovirus exposure and HLA in healthy donors. This PCR relied on a set of 60 Vbeta primers and 13 Jbeta primers. The table came from immunoSEQ multiplex PCR; TCRdb's copy has only in-frame clones and leaves some out. Among fewer than 150,000 clones listed, approximately 85% were seen once. The sample taken for sequencing was PBMCs. The receptors derive from a woman younger than 45 in good health and CMV-seropositive.

The chain recombines TRBV18 with TRBJ2-7; no clear D gene. Germline CDR1 and CDR2: KGHSH and LQKENI. CDR3 size: 13 residues. V lost 2 bases and J lost 2, with 7 bases in between. The CDR3 DNA reads as TGTGCCAGCTCACCATACTCGGCCTACGAGCAGTACTTC. This sequence encodes CASSPYSAYEQYF.

The chain recombines TRBV7-2 with TRBJ1-1; the match to TRBD1 covers 9 bases. Germline trimming cut 5 bases from V and 5 bases from J; bases unmatched to any gene: 9. In germline, CDR1 is SGHTA, CDR2 FQGNSA. This CDR3 has 15 residues. CDR3 sequence (DNA): TGTGCCAGCAGCCCGGGACAGGGAACGAGGACTGAAGCTTTCTTT. It specifies CASSPGQGTRTEAFF.

This clone has a single count. The chain carries TRBV19 and TRBJ2-5; 8 nucleotides line up with TRBD2. The assigned J gene may be wrong: the sequence end matches TRBJ2-7 better. This CDR3 has 13 amino acids. The germline CDR1 and CDR2 sequences are LNHDA and SQIVND (reference sequence). CDR3 sequence (DNA): TGTGCCAGTAGTCTCGGACTAGCTGGCGAGCAGTACTTC. It yields the protein CASSLGLAGEQYF.

The rearrangement links TRBV27 to TRBJ1-6; D is unclear. Germline lookup yields CDR1 MNHEY and CDR2 SMNVEV (reference sequence). The CDR3 has 12 residues. Trimming removed 5 bases at V and 4 bases at J, with 3 bases between. The CDR3 bases are TGTGCCAGCAGTCTTTATAATTCACCCCTCCACTTT. Translation gives CASSLYNSPLHF.

As for this clone: One end of the junction varies from germline; a read error may be responsible. The CDR3 reads CSSSSGADTQYF. In nucleotides, the CDR3 is TGTTCCAGCAGCTCAGGGGCAGATACGCAGTATTTT. The chain combines TRBV7-9 with TRBJ2-3, with D possibly being TRBD1 (6 bases). CDR1 and CDR2 from the germline V gene are SEHNR and FQNEAQ (reference sequence). This CDR3 spans 12 amino acids.

The gene calls are TRBV6-5 and TRBJ1-2, with TRBD1 identical over 7 bases. This CDR3 contains 14 residues. The V gene end was trimmed by 6 bases and the J gene end by 7 bases; junction bases not matched to a gene: 11. Germline V gene sequence: CDR1 MNHEY, CDR2 SVGAGI. The CDR3 reads CASRLDREVPGYTF. The CDR3 DNA reads TGTGCCAGCAGACTCGACAGGGAAGTCCCTGGCTACACCTTC.

The chain has TRBV5-1 and TRBJ1-4; 7 nucleotides match TRBD1. V lost 4 bases, J lost 11 bases, and 5 bases stayed unmatched. This CDR3 has 12 amino acids. Germline-derived CDR1 and CDR2 are SGHRS and YFSETQ. DNA for the CDR3: TGCGCCAGCAGCGGAACAGGGGAGAAACTGTTTTTT. It yields the protein CASSGTGEKLFF.

The gene calls are TRBV5-1 and TRBJ2-7; the D gene is possibly TRBD1 (6 bases). The V end lost 4 bases, the J end lost 11 bases, and 22 bases lay between the germline ends. The length of the CDR3 is 14 residues. The germline V gene has CDR1 SGHRS and CDR2 YFSETQ. CDR3 protein: CASSPYTDQHREYF. CDR3 DNA: TGCGCCAGCAGCCCATATACGGACCAGCACAGGGAGTACTTC.

This chain's CDR3 is CASSHYRNEQFF. CDR3 bases: TGTGCCAGTAGTCACTACCGCAATGAGCAGTTCTTC. The chain employs TRBV19 and TRBJ2-1, with D unresolved. The length of the CDR3 is 12 residues. V dropped 5 bases and J dropped 6 bases, with 8 bases sitting between them. Germline values: CDR1 LNHDA, CDR2 SQIVND (reference sequence).

This clone has only one observation. The rearrangement joins TRBV4-2 to TRBJ1-4; D gene ambiguous. This CDR3 has 18 residues. CDR1 is LGHNA, CDR2 YNFKEQ, per germline. Trimming stripped 0 bases from V and 0 bases from J, with 14 bases between. Here the CDR3 DNA reads TGTGCCAGCAGCCAAGATCTGTTTACCCGGTCAACTAATGAAAAACTGTTTTTT. Translated: CASSQDLFTRSTNEKLFF.

The CDR3 reads CASSLSRGAHNEQFF. In DNA form, the CDR3 reads TGTGCCAGTAGCCTCTCGCGCGGGGCCCACAATGAGCAGTTCTTC. The chain joins TRBV19 to TRBJ2-1; D may be TRBD2 (6 bases). This CDR3 comprises 15 residues. CDR1 and CDR2 from the germline V gene are LNHDA and SQIVND (reference sequence). V dropped 6 bases and J dropped 5 bases, with 17 bases sitting between them.

This rearrangement joins TRBV28 to TRBJ2-6; 16 bases are a match to TRBD2. With 6 bases clipped from V and 3 bases from J, the junction kept 5 bases outside the gene matches. The CDR3 has 18 amino acids. CDR1 MDHEN and CDR2 SYDVKM come from the germline V gene. The CDR3 region has the DNA TGTGCCAGCAGGGGACTAGCGGGAGGGTCTAGTGGGGCCAACGTCCTGACTTTC. Translation gives CASRGLAGGSSGANVLTF.

The chain is built from TRBV27 and TRBJ1-1, with D unresolved. Germline values: CDR1 MNHEY, CDR2 SMNVEV (reference sequence). CDR3 length equals 14 residues. Trimming cost V 5 bases and J 0 bases, with 10 bases left between them. The CDR3 loop is CASSRLSMNTEAFF. CDR3 DNA sequence: TGTGCCAGCAGTCGGTTGTCAATGAACACTGAAGCTTTCTTT.

There are a few counts of this clone. The sample has other DNA sequences that encode this CDR3 too. The chain carries TRBV27 and TRBJ1-1; no clear D gene. Germline-derived CDR1 and CDR2 are MNHEY and SMNVEV (reference sequence). This CDR3 is 13 amino acids long. The ends were cut back, 2 bases at V and 0 bases at J, with 4 bases in the middle. The CDR3, as DNA: TGTGCCAGCAGTTTAGGGCTGAACACTGAAGCTTTCTTT. Translating it yields CASSLGLNTEAFF.

The rearrangement uses TRBV11-2 and TRBJ2-3, with D possibly matching TRBD2 (5 bases). The V and J ends lost 1 base and 3 bases respectively, with 14 bases between them. The CDR3 totals 16 residues. CDR1 is SGHAT, CDR2 FQNNGV, per germline. The CDR3 here is CASSLVERTGTDTQYF. The CDR3 DNA sequence: TGTGCCAGCAGCTTAGTGGAAAGGACGGGGACAGATACGCAGTATTTT.

The rearrangement joins TRBV5-1 to TRBJ2-7; D is possibly TRBD1 (6 bases). V was pared by 6 bases and J by 3 bases, with 16 bases between. The germline V gene has CDR1 SGHRS and CDR2 YFSETQ. The CDR3 runs 14 residues. The chain's CDR3 is CASTPDRRGYEQYF. Here the CDR3 DNA reads TGCGCCAGCACCCCGGACAGAAGAGGCTACGAGCAGTACTTC.

The rearrangement uses TRBV7-9 and TRBJ1-1, with D tentatively TRBD1 (6 bases). The germline CDR1 and CDR2 sequences are SEHNR and FQNEAQ (reference sequence). V shed 1 base and J shed 1 base, with 7 bases lying between them. The CDR3 covers 14 residues. The CDR3 here is CASSLVRGNTEAFF. CDR3 DNA: TGTGCCAGCAGCTTAGTCAGGGGGAACACTGAAGCTTTCTTT. Variable domain in full (rest from reference TRBV7-9 and TRBJ1-1): DTGVSQNPRHKITKRGQNVTFRCDPISEHNRLYWYRQTLGQGPEFLTYFQNEAQLEKSRLLSDRFSAERPKGSFSTLEIQRTEQGDSAMYLCASSLVRGNTEAFFGQGTRLTVV.

V and J are TRBV2 and TRBJ2-7; D is uncertain. The CDR3 contains 15 residues. Germline assignment: CDR1 SNHLY and CDR2 FYNNEI. The germline V and J ends were trimmed by 6 bases and 3 bases, with 18 bases remaining between them. CDR3 amino acids: CASRHPTSRYYEQYF. As DNA, the CDR3 is TGTGCCAGCAGACACCCGACATCCAGGTACTACGAGCAGTACTTC.

V usage is TRBV7-9 and J usage is TRBJ2-3; 13 bases map to TRBD2. Germline V CDR1 and CDR2: SEHNR, FQNEAQ (reference sequence). This CDR3 contains 16 residues. V trimming: 6 bases; J trimming: 6 bases; junction bases outside the gene matches: 9. CDR3 DNA sequence: TGTGCCAGCAGTCTAGAAGGACTAGCGGGGGCCGATACGCAGTATTTT. Its translation is CASSLEGLAGADTQYF.

V and J are TRBV27 and TRBJ2-2; weak D call: TRBD1 (7 bases). V was trimmed by 7 bases and J by 2 bases, leaving 17 bases between them. This CDR3 is 16 amino acids long. From germline, CDR1 is MNHEY and CDR2 SMNVEV (reference sequence). CDR3 DNA sequence: TGTGCCAGCACTCTAGGGGGGACAGTCAACACCGGGGAGCTGTTTTTT. Amino acids: CASTLGGTVNTGELFF.

The rearrangement uses TRBV9 and TRBJ2-6; D gene ambiguous. The CDR3 loop spans 15 amino acids. Germline V lookup: CDR1 SGDLS, CDR2 YYNGEE. With 3 bases removed from V and 0 bases from J, the gap between germline ends came to 7 bases. Written as DNA, the CDR3 is TGTGCCAGCAGCGGGAGTTCCTCTGGGGCCAACGTCCTGACTTTC. Encoded protein: CASSGSSSGANVLTF. Complete variable domain (other parts from reference TRBV9 and TRBJ2-6): DSGVTQTPKHLITATGQRVTLRCSPRSGDLSVYWYQQSLDQGLQFLIQYYNGEERAKGNILERFSAQQFPDLHSELNLSSLELGDSALYFCASSGSSSGANVLTFGAGSRLTVL.

The chain recombines TRBV27 with TRBJ1-5; 8 nucleotides align to TRBD1. With 6 bases clipped from V and 0 bases from J, the junction kept 13 bases outside the gene matches. This CDR3 spans 18 amino acids. Germline V gives CDR1 MNHEY, CDR2 SMNVEV (reference sequence). The CDR3 here is CASRPEGQERYSNQPQHF. The CDR3 region has the DNA TGTGCCAGCAGGCCCGAGGGACAGGAGCGGTATAGCAATCAGCCCCAGCATTTT.

V usage is TRBV6-1 and J usage is TRBJ2-4; unclear D gene. Per the germline V gene, CDR1 is MNHNS and CDR2 is SASEGT. The ends were cut back, 10 bases at V and 2 bases at J, with 9 bases in the middle. This CDR3 spans 12 amino acids. Here the CDR3 DNA reads TGTGCCACTATCCCAACCAAAAACATTCAGTACTTC. Its protein product is CATIPTKNIQYF.

The V call is TRBV5-1, the J call TRBJ2-2, with 13 positions matching TRBD2. J was trimmed by 7 bases and V by 5 bases; bases with no gene match: 8. Germline values: CDR1 SGHRS, CDR2 YFSETQ. The CDR3 consists of 16 residues. The CDR3 DNA sequence: TGCGCCAGCAGTATTGGACTAGCGGGGGCCCTCGGGGAGCTGTTTTTT. Protein sequence: CASSIGLAGALGELFF.

The chain joins TRBV5-6 to TRBJ1-2, with 7 bases aligning to TRBD1. The V segment lost 7 bases and the J segment 6 bases; nucleotides outside the gene matches: 15. The CDR3 consists of 15 residues. The V gene's germline CDR1 is SGHDT and CDR2 YYEEEE. CDR3 bases: TGTGCCAGCGAGCCCCCCACAGGGGTGATTCATGGCTACACCTTC. Translated: CASEPPTGVIHGYTF.

The chain carries TRBV19 and TRBJ2-3, with 9 nucleotides matching TRBD2. Trimming removed 7 bases from V and 4 bases from J; junction bases left unmatched: 6. Germline V lookup: CDR1 LNHDA, CDR2 SQIVND (reference sequence). The CDR3 covers 14 residues. This CDR3 is CASNPLAGADTQYF. CDR3 DNA sequence: TGTGCCAGTAACCCCTTAGCGGGAGCAGATACGCAGTATTTT.

The genes are TRBV2 and TRBJ2-3, with D maybe TRBD2 (6 bases). Deletions cut 7 bases from V and 7 bases from J, with 15 bases between. The CDR3 has 13 residues. Germline V gene lookup returns CDR1 SNHLY and CDR2 FYNNEI. Here the CDR3 reads CASTERAGYTQYF. Here the CDR3 DNA reads TGTGCCAGCACGGAGCGGGCAGGGTATACGCAGTATTTT.

The V and J genes are TRBV30 and TRBJ2-5; 8 bases map to TRBD1. V was clipped by 3 bases and J by 4 bases; unmatched bases: 4. The CDR3 contains 13 residues. Germline loops: CDR1 GTSNPN, CDR2 SVGIG (reference sequence). The CDR3 region has the DNA TGTGCCTGGAGACAACAGGGGGTAGAGACCCAGTACTTC. Translation: CAWRQQGVETQYF.

CDR3 amino acids: CAISSGPLIMNTGELFF. The DNA for the CDR3 is TGTGCCATCTCTAGCGGGCCCCTTATCATGAACACCGGGGAGCTGTTTTTT. V and J are TRBV10-3 and TRBJ2-2; TRBD2 aligns across 8 bases. This CDR3 spans 17 amino acids. J gave up 1 base and V 8 bases, and 12 bases lay outside the gene matches. Germline V gene data show CDR1 as ENHRY and CDR2 as SYGVKD.

The rearrangement links TRBV28 to TRBJ1-3; 7 bases are shared with TRBD1. The germline V gene encodes CDR1 MDHEN and CDR2 SYDVKM. CDR3 length: 14 residues. The V segment lost 4 bases and the J segment 4 bases; nucleotides outside the gene matches: 4. The CDR3, as DNA: TGTGCCAGCAGTTCAGGGGGAGAGGGAAACACCATATATTTT. Its translation is CASSSGGEGNTIYF.

The CDR3 region is CACRGMNTEAFF. The DNA of the CDR3 is TGTGCCTGCCGGGGGATGAACACTGAAGCTTTCTTT. The V gene is TRBV28, the J gene TRBJ1-1, with a weak D call TRBD1 (5 bases). Germline V gives CDR1 MDHEN, CDR2 SYDVKM. V dropped 11 bases and J dropped 0 bases, with 10 bases sitting between them. This CDR3 spans 12 amino acids.